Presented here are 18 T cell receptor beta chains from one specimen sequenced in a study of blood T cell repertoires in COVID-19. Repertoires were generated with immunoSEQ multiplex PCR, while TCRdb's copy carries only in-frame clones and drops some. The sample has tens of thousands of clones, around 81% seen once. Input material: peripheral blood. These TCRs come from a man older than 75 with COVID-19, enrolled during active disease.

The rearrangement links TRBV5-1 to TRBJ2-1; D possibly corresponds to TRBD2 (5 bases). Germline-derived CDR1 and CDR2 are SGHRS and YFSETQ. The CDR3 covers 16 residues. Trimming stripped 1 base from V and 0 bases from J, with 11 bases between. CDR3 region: CASSLIVGSSYNEQFF. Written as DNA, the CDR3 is TGCGCCAGCAGCTTGATCGTAGGGAGCTCCTACAATGAGCAGTTCTTC.

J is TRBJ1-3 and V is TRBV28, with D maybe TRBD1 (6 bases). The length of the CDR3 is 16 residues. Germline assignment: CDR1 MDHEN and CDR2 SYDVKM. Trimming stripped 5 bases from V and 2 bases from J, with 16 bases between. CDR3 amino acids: CASSLVRGRTGNTIYF. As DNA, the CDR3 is TGTGCCAGCAGTCTAGTAAGGGGGAGAACTGGAAACACCATATATTTT.

CDR3 protein: CASSVAGTSANTGELFF. Here the CDR3 DNA reads TGTGCCAGCAGCGTAGCCGGGACTAGCGCGAACACCGGGGAGCTGTTTTTT. The chain links TRBV9 to TRBJ2-2, with 10 bases fitting TRBD2. The CDR3 is 17 residues long. V dropped 0 bases and J dropped 0; count of bases not matched to a gene: 2. Germline V CDR1 and CDR2: SGDLS, YYNGEE.

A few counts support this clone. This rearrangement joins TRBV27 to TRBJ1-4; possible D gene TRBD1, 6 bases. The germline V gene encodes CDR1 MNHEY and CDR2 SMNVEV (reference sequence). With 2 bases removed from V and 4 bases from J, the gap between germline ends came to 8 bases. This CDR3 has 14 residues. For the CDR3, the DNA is TGTGCCAGCAGTTTAAACAGGGTTAATGAAAAACTGTTTTTT. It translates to CASSLNRVNEKLFF.

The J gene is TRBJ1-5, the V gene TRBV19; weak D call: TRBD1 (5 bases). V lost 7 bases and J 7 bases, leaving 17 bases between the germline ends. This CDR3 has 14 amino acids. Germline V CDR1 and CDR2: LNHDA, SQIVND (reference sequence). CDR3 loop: CASISRQPGQPQHF. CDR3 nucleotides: TGTGCCAGTATATCTAGACAGCCAGGACAGCCCCAGCATTTT.

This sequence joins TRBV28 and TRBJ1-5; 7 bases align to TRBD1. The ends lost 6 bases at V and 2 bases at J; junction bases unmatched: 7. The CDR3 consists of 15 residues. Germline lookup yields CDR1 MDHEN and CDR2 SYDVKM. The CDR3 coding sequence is TGTGCCAGCAGAAGAGGGGGCCCTGGCAATCAGCCCCAGCATTTT. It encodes CASRRGGPGNQPQHF. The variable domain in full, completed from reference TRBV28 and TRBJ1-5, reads DVKVTQSSRYLVKRTGEKVFLECVQDMDHENMFWYRQDPGLGLRLIYFSYDVKMKEKGDIPEGYSVSREKKERFSLILESASTNQTSMYLCASRRGGPGNQPQHFGDGTRLSIL.

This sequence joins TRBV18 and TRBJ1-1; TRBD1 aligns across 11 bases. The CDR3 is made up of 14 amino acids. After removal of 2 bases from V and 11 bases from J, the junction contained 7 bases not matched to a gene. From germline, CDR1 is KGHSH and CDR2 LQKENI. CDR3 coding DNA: TGTGCCAGCTCACCAGGGACAGGGGGTAATTCGGCTTTCTTT. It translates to CASSPGTGGNSAFF. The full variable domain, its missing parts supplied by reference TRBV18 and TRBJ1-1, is NAGVMQNPRHLVRRRGQEARLRCSPMKGHSHVYWYRQLPEEGLKFMVYLQKENIIDESGMPKERFSAEFPKEGPSILRIQQVVRGDSAAYFCASSPGTGGNSAFFGQGTRLTVV.

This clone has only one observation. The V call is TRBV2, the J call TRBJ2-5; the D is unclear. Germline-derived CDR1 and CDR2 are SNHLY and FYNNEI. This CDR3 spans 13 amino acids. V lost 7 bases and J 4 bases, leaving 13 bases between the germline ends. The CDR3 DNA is TGTGCCAGCACTATGACACGGTCAGAGACCCAGTACTTC. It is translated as CASTMTRSETQYF.

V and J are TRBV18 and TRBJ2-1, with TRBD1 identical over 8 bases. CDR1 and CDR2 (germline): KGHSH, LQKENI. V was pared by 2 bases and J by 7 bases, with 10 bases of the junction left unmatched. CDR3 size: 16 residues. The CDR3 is CASSPSQQGARNEQFF. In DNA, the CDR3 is TGTGCCAGCTCACCATCGCAGCAGGGGGCGCGGAATGAGCAGTTCTTC.

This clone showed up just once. Here the CDR3 reads CATEDPGGATNEKLFF. The CDR3 DNA follows: TGTGCCACCGAGGACCCGGGGGGCGCAACTAATGAAAAACTGTTTTTT. The V gene is TRBV10-3, the J gene TRBJ1-4; D is possibly TRBD1 (6 bases). This CDR3 has 16 amino acids. Germline loops: CDR1 ENHRY, CDR2 SYGVKD. Trimming pared 10 bases from V and 0 bases from J, leaving 18 bases between.

CDR3 loop: CASSSGTGSEKLFF. The CDR3 coding sequence is TGTGCCAGCAGCTCCGGGACAGGGAGTGAAAAACTGTTTTTT. The chain carries TRBV11-2 and TRBJ1-4, with TRBD1 identical over 9 bases. Germline CDR1 is SGHAT and CDR2 is FQNNGV. The ends lost 4 bases at V and 7 bases at J; junction bases unmatched: 4. There are 14 residues in the CDR3.

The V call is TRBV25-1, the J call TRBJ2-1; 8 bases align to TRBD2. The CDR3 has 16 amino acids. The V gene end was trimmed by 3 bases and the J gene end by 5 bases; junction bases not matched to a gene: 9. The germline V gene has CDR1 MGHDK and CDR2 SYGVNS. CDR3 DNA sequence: TGTGCCAGCAGTGAGTCGCTAGCGGGTGCCCACAATGAGCAGTTCTTC. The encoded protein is CASSESLAGAHNEQFF.

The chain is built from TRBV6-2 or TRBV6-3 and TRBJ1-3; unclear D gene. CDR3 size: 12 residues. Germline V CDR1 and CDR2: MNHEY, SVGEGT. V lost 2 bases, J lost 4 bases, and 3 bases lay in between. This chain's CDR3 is CASSYSGNTIYF. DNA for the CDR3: TGTGCCAGCAGTTACAGCGGAAACACCATATATTTT.

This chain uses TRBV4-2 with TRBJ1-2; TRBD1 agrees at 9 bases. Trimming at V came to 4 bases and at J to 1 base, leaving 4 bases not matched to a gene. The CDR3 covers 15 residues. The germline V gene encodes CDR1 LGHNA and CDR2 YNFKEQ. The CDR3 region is CASSPTGGHNYGYTF. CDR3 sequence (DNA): TGTGCCAGCAGCCCGACAGGGGGGCATAACTATGGCTACACCTTC.

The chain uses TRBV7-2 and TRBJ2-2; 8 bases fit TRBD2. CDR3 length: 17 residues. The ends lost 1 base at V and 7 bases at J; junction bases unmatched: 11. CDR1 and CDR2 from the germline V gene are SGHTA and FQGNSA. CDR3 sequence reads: CASSLEGLVPGGGELFF. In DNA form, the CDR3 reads TGTGCCAGCAGCTTAGAGGGACTAGTCCCTGGTGGCGGGGAGCTGTTTTTT.

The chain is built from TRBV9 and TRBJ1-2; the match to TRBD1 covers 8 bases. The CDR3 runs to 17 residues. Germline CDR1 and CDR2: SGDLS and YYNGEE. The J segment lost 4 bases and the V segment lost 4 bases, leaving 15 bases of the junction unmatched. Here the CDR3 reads CASSPSPDRASLYGYTF. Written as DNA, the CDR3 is TGTGCCAGCAGCCCCTCCCCGGACAGGGCTTCCCTCTATGGCTACACCTTC.

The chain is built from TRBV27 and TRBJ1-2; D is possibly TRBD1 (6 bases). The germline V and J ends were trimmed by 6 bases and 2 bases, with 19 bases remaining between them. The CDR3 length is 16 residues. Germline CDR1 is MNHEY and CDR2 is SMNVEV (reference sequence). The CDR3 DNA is TGTGCCAGCAGATTGCTATCGACCCAGGGGAACTATGGCTACACCTTC. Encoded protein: CASRLLSTQGNYGYTF.

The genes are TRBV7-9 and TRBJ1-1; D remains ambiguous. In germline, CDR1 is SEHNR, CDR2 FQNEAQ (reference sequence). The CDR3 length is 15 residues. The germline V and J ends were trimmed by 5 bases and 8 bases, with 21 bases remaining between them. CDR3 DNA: TGTGCCAGCAGCCGTACACTTTTGCGGGGAGAGGAAGCTTTCTTT. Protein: CASSRTLLRGEEAFF.